The clone carrying this TCR beta chain was observed at least ten times. These data are taken from a study of CD8 T cells in ankylosing spondylitis. The germline gives CDR1 SGHRS, CDR2 YFSETQ. J gave up 8 bases and V 4 bases, and 18 bases lay outside the gene matches. CDR3 length equals 17 residues. TCRdb ran MiXCR on the 5' RACE reads and lists one entry per CDR3 protein. The top ten clones hold approximately 11% of a sample with 150,000 to 200,000 distinct CDR3 sequences, roughly 13% of them seen once. This receptor was identified in a female donor with ankylosing spondylitis or in good health (not recorded which). The chain recombines TRBV5-1 with TRBJ2-1; 7 positions match TRBD2. Sequencing used blood, either unsorted or a sorted T cell fraction (not recorded which). The chain's CDR3 is CASSAGSGPGGSDEQFF. In DNA, the CDR3 is TGCGCCAGCAGCGCGGGTAGCGGGCCCGGAGGAAGCGATGAGCAGTTCTTC.